The rows below give T cell receptor beta chains drawn from one sample of a study of CD8 T cells in Susac syndrome. MiXCR, applied by TCRdb to the immunoSEQ multiplex PCR reads, yields one record per CDR3 protein. Among 150,000 to 200,000 distinct CDR3 sequences listed, 85% to 95% were seen once. The sequenced sample consisted of CD4+ T cells from PBMCs. The receptors were gathered from a human donor with Susac syndrome. CDR3s include the opening cysteine and the closing phenylalanine or tryptophan. The order of the fields is CDR3 DNA, CDR3 protein, J gene, clone size, V gene, D gene. The D gene is left open where the match is weak. Only some rows state a clone size, as once, few, many or a class for expanded clones.

CDR3 DNA: TGTGCCAGCAGTGGTATGCCTAGAACCGCAGATACGCAGTATTTT; CDR3 protein: CASSGMPRTADTQYF; J gene: TRBJ2-3; clone size: once; V gene: TRBV2; D gene: .
CDR3 DNA: TGTGCCAGCAGCGCCCTAGCGACCCAAGAGACCCAGTACTTC; CDR3 protein: CASSALATQETQYF; J gene: TRBJ2-5; clone size: .; V gene: TRBV9; D gene: .
CDR3 DNA: TGTGCCAGCAGCCTAACCCGGGACCCTCCCACAGATACGCAGTATTTT; CDR3 protein: CASSLTRDPPTDTQYF; J gene: TRBJ2-3; clone size: .; V gene: TRBV7-9; D gene: .
CDR3 DNA: TGTGCCAGCACCCAAACAGGGACCACTGAAGCTTTCTTT; CDR3 protein: CASTQTGTTEAFF; J gene: TRBJ1-1; clone size: .; V gene: TRBV7-9; D gene: .
CDR3 DNA: TGTGCCAGTAGTATGCGAACAGGGCCCACTGAAGCTTTCTTT; CDR3 protein: CASSMRTGPTEAFF; J gene: TRBJ1-1; clone size: .; V gene: TRBV19; D gene: .
CDR3 DNA: TGCGCCAGCAGCCCGGGACTAGCGGGGAGGGATGAGCAGTTCTTC; CDR3 protein: CASSPGLAGRDEQFF; J gene: TRBJ2-1; clone size: .; V gene: TRBV5-1; D gene: TRBD2
CDR3 DNA: TGTGCCAGCAGTTACGAGGATCGGAACTATGGCTACACCTTC; CDR3 protein: CASSYEDRNYGYTF; J gene: TRBJ1-2; clone size: .; V gene: TRBV6-6; D gene: .
CDR3 DNA: TGCAGCGCTCCACTCAAGGAGAACACCGGGGAGCTGTTTTTT; CDR3 protein: CSAPLKENTGELFF; J gene: TRBJ2-2; clone size: .; V gene: TRBV29-1; D gene: .
CDR3 DNA: TGTGCCTATAAGGGCGGAGGCCCCTACGAGCAGTACTTC; CDR3 protein: CAYKGGGPYEQYF; J gene: TRBJ2-7; clone size: .; V gene: TRBV30; D gene: .
CDR3 DNA: TGTGCCAGCAGCCCGGGACAGGGCAATGGCGGGGAGCTGTTTTTT; CDR3 protein: CASSPGQGNGGELFF; J gene: TRBJ2-2; clone size: .; V gene: TRBV7-6; D gene: TRBD1
CDR3 DNA: TGTGCCAGCTCCGAGGGACGCGGAAACACCATATATTTT; CDR3 protein: CASSEGRGNTIYF; J gene: TRBJ1-3; clone size: .; V gene: TRBV18; D gene: .
CDR3 DNA: TGCAGTGCTAGCCTTAGTCAGGCAGGGGGGTACAATGAGCAGTTCTTC; CDR3 protein: CSASLSQAGGYNEQFF; J gene: TRBJ2-1; clone size: .; V gene: TRBV20-1; D gene: .
CDR3 DNA: TGCAGCGCAGAGGTTTTTAATGAAAAACTGTTTTTT; CDR3 protein: CSAEVFNEKLFF; J gene: TRBJ1-4; clone size: .; V gene: TRBV20-1; D gene: .
CDR3 DNA: TGTGCCAGCACCTTTTCAGAAAGGGACAGGGAGTACTTC; CDR3 protein: CASTFSERDREYF; J gene: TRBJ2-5; clone size: once; V gene: TRBV6-6; D gene: TRBD1
CDR3 DNA: TGTGCCAGCAGTTTAAACGAAAACATTCAGTACTTC; CDR3 protein: CASSLNENIQYF; J gene: TRBJ2-4; clone size: .; V gene: TRBV12-3/TRBV12-4; D gene: .
CDR3 DNA: TGTGCCAGCAGCGTTAGGGACGAGACCCAGTACTTC; CDR3 protein: CASSVRDETQYF; J gene: TRBJ2-5; clone size: .; V gene: TRBV11-2; D gene: .
CDR3 DNA: TGTGCCAGCAGGCTTCAGGGGGCTGCTAGCGGCTACACCTTC; CDR3 protein: CASRLQGAASGYTF; J gene: TRBJ1-2; clone size: .; V gene: TRBV3-1; D gene: TRBD1
CDR3 DNA: TGTGCCAGCAGCTACTGGCCGAACACCGGGGAGCTGTTTTTT; CDR3 protein: CASSYWPNTGELFF; J gene: TRBJ2-2; clone size: .; V gene: TRBV7-9; D gene: .
CDR3 DNA: TGTGCCAGCAGCTCCACTTACTCGGGGAGGTACGAGCAGTACTTC; CDR3 protein: CASSSTYSGRYEQYF; J gene: TRBJ2-7; clone size: .; V gene: TRBV7-9; D gene: .
CDR3 DNA: TGTGCCAGCAGTTACGGACAGGGGGTTCAGCCCCAGCATTTT; CDR3 protein: CASSYGQGVQPQHF; J gene: TRBJ1-5; clone size: .; V gene: TRBV6-2/TRBV6-3; D gene: TRBD1
CDR3 DNA: TGCGCCAGCAGCTTCTCCGGACTAGCGGGGGCGGAGACCCAGTACTTC; CDR3 protein: CASSFSGLAGAETQYF; J gene: TRBJ2-5; clone size: .; V gene: TRBV5-1; D gene: TRBD2
CDR3 DNA: TGTGCCAGCAGATCGGGACAGGGGGGCTATCAGCCCCAGCATTTT; CDR3 protein: CASRSGQGGYQPQHF; J gene: TRBJ1-5; clone size: once; V gene: TRBV6-2/TRBV6-3; D gene: TRBD1
CDR3 DNA: TGCAGTGCTAAGCGGGGGTCGGATACGCAGTATTTT; CDR3 protein: CSAKRGSDTQYF; J gene: TRBJ2-3; clone size: .; V gene: TRBV20-1; D gene: TRBD2
CDR3 DNA: TGCAGTGCGATAACAGGGGTCACTGAAGCTTTCTTT; CDR3 protein: CSAITGVTEAFF; J gene: TRBJ1-1; clone size: .; V gene: TRBV20-1; D gene: TRBD1
CDR3 DNA: TGTGCCAGCAGTGAAGTTCTGAGCACAGATACGCAGTATTTT; CDR3 protein: CASSEVLSTDTQYF; J gene: TRBJ2-3; clone size: .; V gene: TRBV2; D gene: .
CDR3 DNA: TGCGCCAGCAGCCAAGAAGGTTACAGTTACAATGAGCAGTTCTTC; CDR3 protein: CASSQEGYSYNEQFF; J gene: TRBJ2-1; clone size: .; V gene: TRBV4-1; D gene: .
CDR3 DNA: TGTGCCAGCAGCTTGGGAACGGTTAAAGAGACCCAGTACTTC; CDR3 protein: CASSLGTVKETQYF; J gene: TRBJ2-5; clone size: .; V gene: TRBV5-4; D gene: .
CDR3 DNA: TGTGCCAGCAGCCAAGTAGCTGGAAGCTACACCTTC; CDR3 protein: CASSQVAGSYTF; J gene: TRBJ1-2; clone size: .; V gene: TRBV4-2; D gene: .
CDR3 DNA: TGCGCCAGCAGGAGCGGGGGGGACTCCTACGAGCAGTACTTC; CDR3 protein: CASRSGGDSYEQYF; J gene: TRBJ2-7; clone size: .; V gene: TRBV10-2; D gene: TRBD2
CDR3 DNA: TGTGCCAGCAGTTATGAAGGACTGGGACCGAAGTACGAGCAGTACTTC; CDR3 protein: CASSYEGLGPKYEQYF; J gene: TRBJ2-7; clone size: .; V gene: TRBV28; D gene: .
CDR3 DNA: TGTGCCAGCAGCTTACGGCGGGGGGAATACAATGAGCAGTTCTTC; CDR3 protein: CASSLRRGEYNEQFF; J gene: TRBJ2-1; clone size: .; V gene: TRBV7-2; D gene: TRBD2
CDR3 DNA: TGTGCCAGCACCCAAGGGGGGAATCAGCCCCAGCATTTT; CDR3 protein: CASTQGGNQPQHF; J gene: TRBJ1-5; clone size: .; V gene: TRBV3-1; D gene: .
CDR3 DNA: TGTGCCAGCAGTGATTCAGGGACAGGGTCTTTCTCACCCCTCCACTTT; CDR3 protein: CASSDSGTGSFSPLHF; J gene: TRBJ1-6; clone size: .; V gene: TRBV12-3/TRBV12-4; D gene: TRBD1
CDR3 DNA: TGTGCCAGCACCGAAAGGGGGGAGGGCCAAAGGGGCTACACCTTC; CDR3 protein: CASTERGEGQRGYTF; J gene: TRBJ1-2; clone size: .; V gene: TRBV6-1; D gene: .
CDR3 DNA: TGTGCCAGCAGGCCGAACAGGGGGCTGAGTGGCTACACCTTC; CDR3 protein: CASRPNRGLSGYTF; J gene: TRBJ1-2; clone size: .; V gene: TRBV2; D gene: TRBD1
CDR3 DNA: TGTGCCAGCAGCCGCAGTGCAGACTCTGGGGCCAACGTCCTGACTTTC; CDR3 protein: CASSRSADSGANVLTF; J gene: TRBJ2-6; clone size: .; V gene: TRBV7-6; D gene: .
CDR3 DNA: TGTGCCAGCCGATCGACAGTTACAGGGTCCGAGCAGTACTTC; CDR3 protein: CASRSTVTGSEQYF; J gene: TRBJ2-7; clone size: .; V gene: TRBV2; D gene: .
CDR3 DNA: TGTGCCAGCAGTTTGAGGGGGAACACTGAAGCTTTCTTT; CDR3 protein: CASSLRGNTEAFF; J gene: TRBJ1-1; clone size: .; V gene: TRBV27; D gene: .
CDR3 DNA: TGTGCCAGCAGTGATCATTCGGCCACAGATACGCAGTATTTT; CDR3 protein: CASSDHSATDTQYF; J gene: TRBJ2-3; clone size: .; V gene: TRBV2; D gene: .
CDR3 DNA: TGCAGCCCTAAAGGGGGCCTAGCGGGAAAAGAGACCCAGTACTTC; CDR3 protein: CSPKGGLAGKETQYF; J gene: TRBJ2-5; clone size: .; V gene: TRBV20-1; D gene: TRBD2
CDR3 DNA: TGCAGCGCCGACAGGGTCGGAGGCTACACCTTC; CDR3 protein: CSADRVGGYTF; J gene: TRBJ1-2; clone size: .; V gene: TRBV29-1; D gene: TRBD1
CDR3 DNA: TGCGCCAGCAGCCAACTCCTCCCCGGGACCTCTAGCTCCTACGAGCAGTACTTC; CDR3 protein: CASSQLLPGTSSSYEQYF; J gene: TRBJ2-7; clone size: .; V gene: TRBV4-3; D gene: .